The TCR beta chain described here comes from a study of shared clonotypes between healthy human individuals. Across the study: A donor's plate count was three for CD4 naive and three for CD4 memory; CD8 naive had two and CD8 memory one. Findings of the study overall: When naive CD4 clonotypes were compared across a handful of donors, 4% to 5.5% were shared.

The CDR3 length is 19 residues. With 1 base clipped from V and 2 bases from J, the junction kept 6 bases outside the gene matches. Germline values: CDR1 SGHTA, CDR2 FQGTGA. Some clones are missing from TCRdb's copy, which holds only in-frame ones; the method was immunoSEQ multiplex PCR. The sample records roughly 2.1 million clones, 85% to 95% being singletons. Worth noting for this clone: Its cognate antigen is unknown.

Terminally differentiated effector memory CD45RA+ cells were left out of the naive CD8 fraction, which was CD45RO-negative and positively selected for CCR7. The donor cohort consisted entirely of Caucasian adults residing in Nashville, Tennessee. The chain couples TRBV7-3 to TRBJ2-1; 15 positions agree with TRBD2. The sequence was obtained from a man younger than 35 in good health. Some clones in this sample may be carry-over from other donors' samples. The sequencing input was naive CD8+ T cells from PBMCs. CDR3 bases: TGTGCCAGCAGCTTAAGTGGACTAGCGGGAGGGCCGCCCTACAATGAGCAGTTCTTC. Translation: CASSLSGLAGGPPYNEQFF.